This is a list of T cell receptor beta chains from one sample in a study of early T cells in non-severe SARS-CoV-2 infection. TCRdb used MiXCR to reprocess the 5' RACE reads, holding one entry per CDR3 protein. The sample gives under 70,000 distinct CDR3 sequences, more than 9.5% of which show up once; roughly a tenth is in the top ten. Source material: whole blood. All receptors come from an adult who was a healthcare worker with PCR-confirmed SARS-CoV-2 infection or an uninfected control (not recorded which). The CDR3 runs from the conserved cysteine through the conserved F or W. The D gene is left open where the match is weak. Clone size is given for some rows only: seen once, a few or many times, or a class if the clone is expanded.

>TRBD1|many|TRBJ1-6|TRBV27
TGTGCCAGCAGTTACAAATTGTTGGGACAGCCTTATTCACCCCTCCACTTT
CASSYKLLGQPYSPLHF
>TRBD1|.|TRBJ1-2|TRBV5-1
TGCGCCAGCAGCGGGGGACAGGGCAACTATGGCTACACCTTC
CASSGGQGNYGYTF
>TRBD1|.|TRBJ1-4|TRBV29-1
TGCAGCGTCCTAAACAGGGGAAGAGGTGAAAAACTGTTTTTT
CSVLNRGRGEKLFF
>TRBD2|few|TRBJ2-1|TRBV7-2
TGTGCCAGCAGCGTCTCTAGCGGGAAAGGATACAATGAGCAGTTCTTC
CASSVSSGKGYNEQFF
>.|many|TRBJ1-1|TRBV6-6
TGTGCCAGCAGTTACGGGGCAGGGCCGATGAACACTGAAGCTTTCTTT
CASSYGAGPMNTEAFF
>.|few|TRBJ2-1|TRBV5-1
TGCGCCAGCAGCTTGGTTTTGGGTTACGAGCAGTTCTTC
CASSLVLGYEQFF
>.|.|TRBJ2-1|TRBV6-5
TGTGCCAGCAGTTACTCGAGGGTAAATGAGCAGTTCTTC
CASSYSRVNEQFF
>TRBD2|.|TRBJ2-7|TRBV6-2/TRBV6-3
TGTGCCACGCGGGGGGACTCCTACGAGCAGTACTTC
CATRGDSYEQYF
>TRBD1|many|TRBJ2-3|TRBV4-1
TGCGCCAGCAGCCAAGATCGGACAGGGACGGGAGATACGCAGTATTTT
CASSQDRTGTGDTQYF
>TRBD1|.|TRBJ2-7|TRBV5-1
TGCGCCAGCAGCGAGACAGGGATGGAACGATACGAGCAGTACTTC
CASSETGMERYEQYF
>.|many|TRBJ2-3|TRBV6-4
TGTGCCAGCAGTGCGCGGGACGGCACAGATACGCAGTATTTT
CASSARDGTDTQYF
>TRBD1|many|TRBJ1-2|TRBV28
TGTGCCATCGACATCGGGACAGGGGATAACTATGGCTACACCTTC
CAIDIGTGDNYGYTF
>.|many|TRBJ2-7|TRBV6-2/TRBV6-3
TGTGCCAGCAGTCACGATCTCGAGCAGTACTTC
CASSHDLEQYF
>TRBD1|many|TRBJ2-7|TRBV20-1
TGCAGTGCTAGCGAGTCCAGGGACAGCTACGAGCAGTACTTC
CSASESRDSYEQYF
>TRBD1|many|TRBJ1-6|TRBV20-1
TGCAGTGCTACCCGGGACAGCGGATATAATTCACCCCTCCACTTT
CSATRDSGYNSPLHF
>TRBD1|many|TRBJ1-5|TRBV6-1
TGTGCCAGCACCCCGGGACAGGGAGGGCAGCCCCAGCATTTT
CASTPGQGGQPQHF
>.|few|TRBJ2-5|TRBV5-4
TGTGCCAGCAGCTTGGCCCGGGCAGGAGAGACCCAGTACTTC
CASSLARAGETQYF
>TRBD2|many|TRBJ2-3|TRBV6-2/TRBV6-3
TGTGCCAGCAGCCCTTTTTTGGCGGGGGATAGCACAGATACGCAGTATTTT
CASSPFLAGDSTDTQYF
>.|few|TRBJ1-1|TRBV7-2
TGTGCCATCATCTCGGAGTCTCTGGGGTTAAAGTGTGAAGCTTTCTTT
CAIISESLGLKCEAFF
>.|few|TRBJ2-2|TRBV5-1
TGCGCCAGCAGCTTGGTCGGGCTAGTAGTTGGCGGGGAGCTGTTTTTT
CASSLVGLVVGGELFF
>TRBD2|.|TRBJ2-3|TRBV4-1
TGCGCCAGCAGCCAAGAACCCGGACTAGCGGGGGGGCCTTATTCGCAGTATTTT
CASSQEPGLAGGPYSQYF
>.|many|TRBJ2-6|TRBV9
TGTGCCAGCAGCGGACCGATTTCTGGGGCCAACGTCCTGACTTTC
CASSGPISGANVLTF
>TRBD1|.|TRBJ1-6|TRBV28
TGTGCCAGCAGTTTCCAGGGGGCCTATAATTCACCCCTCCACTTT
CASSFQGAYNSPLHF
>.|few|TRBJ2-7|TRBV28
TGTGCCAGCAGTTCCCCGACGACAGCCCGATACGAGCAGTACTTC
CASSSPTTARYEQYF
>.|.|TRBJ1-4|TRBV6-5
TGTGCCAGCAGTTACTCGATGTGGGGGGCTAATGAAAAACTGTTTTTT
CASSYSMWGANEKLFF
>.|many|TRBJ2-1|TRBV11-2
TGTGCCAGCAGCTTAGCCGGGGATGAGCAGTTCTTC
CASSLAGDEQFF
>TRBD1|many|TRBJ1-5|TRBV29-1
TGCAGCGTAACCGACAGGGGCCACAATCAGCCCCAGCATTTT
CSVTDRGHNQPQHF
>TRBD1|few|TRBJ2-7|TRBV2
TGTGCCAGCAAGGACAGGGGTCTGAGCTCCTACGAGCAGTACTTC
CASKDRGLSSYEQYF
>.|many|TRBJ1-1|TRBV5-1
TGCGCCAGCAGCTTGGCCCTACAGACGGATACTGAAGCTTTCTTT
CASSLALQTDTEAFF
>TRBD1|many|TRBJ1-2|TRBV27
TGTGCCAGCAGTTTAGAAAGGGGGCAGGGCTACACCTTC
CASSLERGQGYTF
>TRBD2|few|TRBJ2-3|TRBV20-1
TGCAGTGCTAGAGATCCGGCTAGCGGCACCTTGGGCGATACGCAGTATTTT
CSARDPASGTLGDTQYF
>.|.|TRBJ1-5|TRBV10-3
TGTGCCATCAGGGGGTCCAATCAGCCCCAGCATTTT
CAIRGSNQPQHF
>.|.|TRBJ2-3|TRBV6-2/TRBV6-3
TGTGCCAGCAGCCTCCGGATATCCACAGATACGCAGTATTTT
CASSLRISTDTQYF
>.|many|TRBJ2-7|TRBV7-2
TGTGCCAGCAGCCCCTCCTACGAGCAGTACTTC
CASSPSYEQYF
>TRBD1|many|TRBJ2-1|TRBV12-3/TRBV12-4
TGTGCCAGCAGTTTATCCGACAGGGGGCCGAATGAGCAGTTCTTC
CASSLSDRGPNEQFF
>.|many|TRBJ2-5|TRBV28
TGTGCCAGCAGTTTCGATCCGCAGCAAGAGACCCAGTACTTC
CASSFDPQQETQYF
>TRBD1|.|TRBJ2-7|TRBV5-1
TGCGCCAGCAGCTTTCCGGGACAGACCTACGAGCAGTACTTC
CASSFPGQTYEQYF
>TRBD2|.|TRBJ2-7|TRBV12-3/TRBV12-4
TGTGCCAGCAGTGACCGGACTAGCGGGAGGGCCCACGAGCAGTACTTC
CASSDRTSGRAHEQYF
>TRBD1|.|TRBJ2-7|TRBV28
TGTGCCAGCACCCTTGGACAGGGGGGCTACGAGCAGTACTTC
CASTLGQGGYEQYF
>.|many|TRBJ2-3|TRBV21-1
TGTGCCAGACTTAGCACAGATACGCAGTATTTT
CARLSTDTQYF
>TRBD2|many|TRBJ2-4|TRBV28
TGTGCCACCCTCCAAGGGGGACTAGCGGGAGAAGATCAGTACTTC
CATLQGGLAGEDQYF
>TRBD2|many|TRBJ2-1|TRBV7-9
TGTGCCAGCAGCTTAGTTGTGGCGGGAGTCTACAATGAGCAGTTCTTC
CASSLVVAGVYNEQFF
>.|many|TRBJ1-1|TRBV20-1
TGCAGCCCCCGACTTAGGGGGAACACTGAAGCTTTCTTT
CSPRLRGNTEAFF
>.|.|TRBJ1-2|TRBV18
TGTGCCAGCTCACCGCCTGGGAAGGGGGATGGCTACACCTTC
CASSPPGKGDGYTF
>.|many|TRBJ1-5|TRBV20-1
TGCAGTCCCCAGACCGGGAATCAGCCCCAGCATTTT
CSPQTGNQPQHF
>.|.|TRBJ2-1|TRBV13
TGTGCCAGCGGGGGGCTTGACTACAATGAGCAGTTCTTC
CASGGLDYNEQFF
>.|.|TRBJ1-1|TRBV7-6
TGTGCCAGCAGTCACGGAGTAGGTTCCGACACTGAAGCTTTCTTT
CASSHGVGSDTEAFF
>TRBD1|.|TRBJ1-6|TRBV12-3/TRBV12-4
TGTGCCAGCAGTTTGCGGGACAGGGGTTCACCCCTCCACTTT
CASSLRDRGSPLHF
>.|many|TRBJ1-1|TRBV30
TGTGCCTGGAGCCCGGGAGAGAACACTGAAGCTTTCTTT
CAWSPGENTEAFF